This T cell receptor (beta chain) was recovered during a study of blood T cell repertoires in COVID-19. Study as a whole: PBMCs, B-cell-depleted T cells, or T cells were the source of the cDNA or gDNA that made up the material.

The CDR3 totals 15 residues. V gave up 2 bases and J gave up 0 bases; unmatched junction bases: 1. Germline CDR1 MNHEY, CDR2 SMNVEV (reference sequence). Produced via immunoSEQ multiplex PCR; TCRdb's table is partial and in-frame only. The sample lists around 290,000 clones; around nine tenths were seen once. The sequenced material came from PBMCs or T cells enriched from blood (not recorded which). The chain combines TRBV27 with TRBJ1-5; 7 bases line up with TRBD1. The TCR comes from a woman between 55 and 75 years old in a cohort exposed to, infected with or recovered from COVID-19 (not recorded which). The CDR3 nucleotides are TGTGCCAGCAGTTTAGACAGGGTTAGCAATCAGCCCCAGCATTTT. Its translation is CASSLDRVSNQPQHF.